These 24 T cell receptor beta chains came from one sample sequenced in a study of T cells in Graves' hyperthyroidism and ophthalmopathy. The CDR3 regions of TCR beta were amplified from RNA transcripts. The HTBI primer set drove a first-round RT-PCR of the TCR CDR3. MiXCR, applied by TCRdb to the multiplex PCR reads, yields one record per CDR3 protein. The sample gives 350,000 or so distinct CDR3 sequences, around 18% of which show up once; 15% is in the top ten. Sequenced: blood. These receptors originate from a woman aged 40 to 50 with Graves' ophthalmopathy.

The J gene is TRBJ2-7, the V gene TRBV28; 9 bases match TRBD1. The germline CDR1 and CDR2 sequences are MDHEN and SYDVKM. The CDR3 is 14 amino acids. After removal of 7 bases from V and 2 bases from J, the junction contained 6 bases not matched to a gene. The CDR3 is CASMGWTGAYEQYF. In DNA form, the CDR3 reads TGTGCCAGCATGGGTTGGACAGGGGCCTACGAGCAGTACTTC.

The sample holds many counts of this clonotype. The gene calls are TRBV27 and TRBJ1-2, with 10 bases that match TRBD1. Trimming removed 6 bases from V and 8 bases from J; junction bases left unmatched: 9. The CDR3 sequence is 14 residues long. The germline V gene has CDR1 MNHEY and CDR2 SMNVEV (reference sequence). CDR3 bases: TGTGCCAGCAGCCCCGGGACAGGGGCTTCCGGCTACACCTTC. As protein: CASSPGTGASGYTF.

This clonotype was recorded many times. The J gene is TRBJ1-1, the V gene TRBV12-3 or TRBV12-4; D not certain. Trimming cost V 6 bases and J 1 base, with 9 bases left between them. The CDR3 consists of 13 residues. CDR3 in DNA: TGTGCCAGCAGCTCTCTACGGAACACTGAAGCTTTCTTT. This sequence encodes CASSSLRNTEAFF.

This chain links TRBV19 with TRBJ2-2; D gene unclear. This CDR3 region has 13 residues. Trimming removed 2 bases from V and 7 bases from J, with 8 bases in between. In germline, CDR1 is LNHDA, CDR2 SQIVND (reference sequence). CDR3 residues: CASSIMGIGELFF. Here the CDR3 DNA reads TGTGCCAGTAGTATAATGGGGATCGGGGAGCTGTTTTTT.

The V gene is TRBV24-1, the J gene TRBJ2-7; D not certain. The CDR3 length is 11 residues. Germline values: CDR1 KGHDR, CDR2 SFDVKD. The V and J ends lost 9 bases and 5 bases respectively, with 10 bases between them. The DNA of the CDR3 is TGTGCCACCTGGCTCCTTCACGAGCAGTACTTC. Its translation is CATWLLHEQYF.

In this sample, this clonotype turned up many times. The CDR3 DNA sequence: TGTGCCAGCAGTTACGGGGGGATACCGAACACTGAAGCTTTCTTT. As protein: CASSYGGIPNTEAFF. The chain uses TRBV6-2 or TRBV6-3 and TRBJ1-1; the D gene is possibly TRBD1 (5 bases). Germline CDR1 is MNHEY and CDR2 is SVGEGT. Trimming left V 2 bases short and J 1 base short, with 11 bases between. The CDR3 is 15 amino acids.

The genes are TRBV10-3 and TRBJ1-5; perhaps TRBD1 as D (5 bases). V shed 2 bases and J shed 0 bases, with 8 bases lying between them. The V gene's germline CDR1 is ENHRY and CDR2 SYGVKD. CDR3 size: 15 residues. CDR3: CAISEDSYSNQPQHF. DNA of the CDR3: TGTGCCATCAGTGAGGACAGCTATAGCAATCAGCCCCAGCATTTT.

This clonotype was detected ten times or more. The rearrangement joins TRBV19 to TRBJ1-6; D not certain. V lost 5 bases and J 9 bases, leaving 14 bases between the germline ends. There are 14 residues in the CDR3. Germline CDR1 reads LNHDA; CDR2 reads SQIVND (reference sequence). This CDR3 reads CASSERDPGSPLHF. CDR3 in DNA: TGTGCCAGTAGTGAGAGGGATCCGGGTTCACCCCTCCACTTT.

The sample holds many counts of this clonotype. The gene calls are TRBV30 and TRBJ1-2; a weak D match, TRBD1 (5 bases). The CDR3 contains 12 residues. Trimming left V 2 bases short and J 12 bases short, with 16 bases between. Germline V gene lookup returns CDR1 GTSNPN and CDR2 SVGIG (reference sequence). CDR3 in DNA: TGTGCCTGGAGTAAAGGGACCGCCGGGGACACCTTC. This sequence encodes CAWSKGTAGDTF.

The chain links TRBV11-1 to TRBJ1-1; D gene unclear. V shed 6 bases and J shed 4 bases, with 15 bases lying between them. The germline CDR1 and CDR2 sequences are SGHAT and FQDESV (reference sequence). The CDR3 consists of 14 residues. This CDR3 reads CASSHKIGGTEAFF. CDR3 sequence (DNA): TGTGCCAGCAGTCATAAAATAGGCGGCACTGAAGCTTTCTTT.

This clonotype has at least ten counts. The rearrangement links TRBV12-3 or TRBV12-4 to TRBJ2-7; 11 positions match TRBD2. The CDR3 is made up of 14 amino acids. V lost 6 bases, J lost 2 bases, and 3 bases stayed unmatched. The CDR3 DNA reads TGTGCCAGCAGGACTAGCGGGATCCCCTACGAGCAGTACTTC. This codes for CASRTSGIPYEQYF.

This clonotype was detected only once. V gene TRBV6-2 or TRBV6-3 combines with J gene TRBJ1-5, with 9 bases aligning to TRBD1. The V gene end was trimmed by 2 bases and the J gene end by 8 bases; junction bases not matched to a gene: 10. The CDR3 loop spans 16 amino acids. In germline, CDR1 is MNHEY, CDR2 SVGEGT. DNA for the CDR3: TGTGCCAGCAGTTACCGCGGGACAGGGATTGTTGAGCCCCAGCATTTT. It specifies CASSYRGTGIVEPQHF.

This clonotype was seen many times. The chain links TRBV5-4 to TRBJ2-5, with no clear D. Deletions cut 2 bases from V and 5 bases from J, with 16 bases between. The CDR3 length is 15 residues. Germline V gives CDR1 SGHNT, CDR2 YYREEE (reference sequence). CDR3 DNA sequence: TGTGCCAGCAGCTTAAAGGACCTCGTCGGGGAGACCCAGTACTTC. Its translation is CASSLKDLVGETQYF.

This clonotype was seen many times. The CDR3 sequence is CSVEGTARETQYF. The CDR3 DNA reads TGCAGCGTTGAGGGGACAGCTCGAGAGACCCAGTACTTC. The rearrangement joins TRBV29-1 to TRBJ2-5, with TRBD1 matching over 7 bases. Germline V gives CDR1 SQVTM, CDR2 ANQGSEA. Trimming at V came to 3 bases and at J to 4 bases, leaving 5 bases not matched to a gene. This CDR3 comprises 13 residues.

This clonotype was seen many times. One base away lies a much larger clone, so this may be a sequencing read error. In nucleotides, the CDR3 is TGTGCCAGCAGCCCCACCGGGACAGCCTTGAGCACTGAAGCTTTCTTT. It specifies CASSPTGTALSTEAFF. The chain links TRBV7-6 to TRBJ1-1, with 7 positions matching TRBD1. Looked up from germline, CDR1 is SGHVS and CDR2 is FNYEAQ. V lost 5 bases to trimming and J lost 4 bases; unmatched junction nucleotides: 13. The CDR3 runs 16 residues.

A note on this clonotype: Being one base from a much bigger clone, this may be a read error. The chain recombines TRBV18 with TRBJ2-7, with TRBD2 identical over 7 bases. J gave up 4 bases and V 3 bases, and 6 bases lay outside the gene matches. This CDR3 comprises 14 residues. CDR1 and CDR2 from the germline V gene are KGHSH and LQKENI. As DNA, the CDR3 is TGTGCCAGCTCACCTACGGCTAGCGGATACGAGCAGTACGTC. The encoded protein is CASSPTASGYEQYV.

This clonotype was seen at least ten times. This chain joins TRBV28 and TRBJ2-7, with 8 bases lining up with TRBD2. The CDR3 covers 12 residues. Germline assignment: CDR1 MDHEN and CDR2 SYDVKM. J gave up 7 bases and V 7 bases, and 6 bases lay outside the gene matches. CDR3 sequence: CASTGGVREQYF. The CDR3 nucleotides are TGTGCCAGCACGGGGGGGGTGAGGGAGCAGTACTTC.

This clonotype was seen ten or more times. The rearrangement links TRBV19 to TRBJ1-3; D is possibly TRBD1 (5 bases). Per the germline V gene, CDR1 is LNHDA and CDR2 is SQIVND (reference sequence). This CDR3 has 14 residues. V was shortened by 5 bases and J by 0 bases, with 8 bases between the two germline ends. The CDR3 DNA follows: TGTGCCAGTAGTCACAGGAGCTCTGGAAACACCATATATTTT. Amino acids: CASSHRSSGNTIYF.

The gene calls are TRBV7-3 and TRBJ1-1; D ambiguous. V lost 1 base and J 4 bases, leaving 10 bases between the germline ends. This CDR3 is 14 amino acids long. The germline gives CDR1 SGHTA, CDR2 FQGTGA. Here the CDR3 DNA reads TGTGCCAGCAGCTTAAGAGGACGGGCCACTGAAGCTTTCTTT. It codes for CASSLRGRATEAFF.

CDR3 nucleotides: TGTGCCAGCAACCCTAGGACAGACTTCTACGAGCAGTACTTC. It yields the protein CASNPRTDFYEQYF. This sequence joins TRBV6-1 and TRBJ2-7, with D possibly TRBD1 on 6 matching bases. This CDR3 comprises 14 residues. Between the trimmed V and J ends, which lost 7 bases and 3 bases, there was a span of 16 bases. Germline V gene sequence: CDR1 MNHNS, CDR2 SASEGT.

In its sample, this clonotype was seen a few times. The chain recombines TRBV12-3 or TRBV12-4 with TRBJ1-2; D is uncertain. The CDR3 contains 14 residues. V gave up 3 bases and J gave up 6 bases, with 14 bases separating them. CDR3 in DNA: TGTGCCAGCAGTTTTGGTGCAGCGACCCATGGCTACACCTTC. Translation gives CASSFGAATHGYTF.

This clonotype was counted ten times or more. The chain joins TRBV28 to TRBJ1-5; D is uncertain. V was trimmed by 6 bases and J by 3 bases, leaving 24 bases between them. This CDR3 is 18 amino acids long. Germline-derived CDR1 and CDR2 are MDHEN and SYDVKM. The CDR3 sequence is CASRWIPNSAPLNQPQHF. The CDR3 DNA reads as TGTGCCAGCAGATGGATACCCAACTCGGCTCCACTCAATCAGCCCCAGCATTTT.

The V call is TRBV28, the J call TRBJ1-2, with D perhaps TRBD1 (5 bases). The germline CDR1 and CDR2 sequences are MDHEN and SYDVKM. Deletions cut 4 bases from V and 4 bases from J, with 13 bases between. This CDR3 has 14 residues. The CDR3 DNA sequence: TGTGCCAGCAGTTACCGGACACTAAGCTATGGCTACACCTTC. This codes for CASSYRTLSYGYTF.

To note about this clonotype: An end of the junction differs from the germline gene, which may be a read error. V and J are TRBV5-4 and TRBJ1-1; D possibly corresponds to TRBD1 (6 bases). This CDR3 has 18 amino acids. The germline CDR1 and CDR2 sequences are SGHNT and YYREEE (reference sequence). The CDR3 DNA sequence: TGTGCCAGCAGCTTGGCCCCAGGGGCTCAATATATGAAGACTGAAGCTTTCTTT. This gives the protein CASSLAPGAQYMKTEAFF.